This TCR beta chain was captured in a study of shared clonotypes between healthy human individuals. General study points: A reduction in generation probabilities was seen for non-shared clonotypes relative to those shared by all four donors. On the whole, naive subsets had larger estimated richness than memory subsets had.

It was across several immunoSEQ plates that each subset's genomic DNA was evenly split. The repertoire was sequenced with immunoSEQ multiplex PCR; TCRdb's copy has only in-frame clones and lacks some. The data show about 680,000 clones, with 55% to 75% seen just once and about 1.8% held by the top ten. The CDR3 runs 13 residues. CDR1 and CDR2 from the germline V gene are WNHNN and SYGVQD (reference sequence). Trimming stripped 0 bases from V and 6 bases from J, with 9 bases between. Worth noting for this clone: The antigen is not known.

This clonotype was sampled from a woman in her thirties in good health. This chain links TRBV10-1 with TRBJ2-7, with D unclear. The sample comprised memory CD4+ T cells sorted from blood. Subset: CD45RA-negative fraction. This CDR3 reads CASSESTGPEQYF. The CDR3 DNA reads as TGCGCCAGCAGTGAGTCGACGGGCCCCGAGCAGTACTTC.